This T cell receptor beta chain was retrieved from a study of Ad26.COV2.S vaccination and SARS-CoV-2 variants (dated by TCRdb to about 2021). About the study as a whole: Donors in the vaccine arm were drawn from COV1001, a multicentre, randomized, double-blind, placebo-controlled phase I-IIa trial testing Ad26.COV2.S in healthy adults. TCRbeta repertoire sequencing served as the tool for gauging how specific and how broad the SARS-CoV-2-reactive T cell receptors were following Ad26.COV2.S vaccination. Investigators did not know the trial group allocation while performing experiments and assessing outcomes. Trial participants were randomized into five groups of five: low-dose or high-dose Ad26.COV2.S given once or twice, or placebo on both occasions. Ad26.COV2.S was administered intramuscularly at 5 x 10^10 or 1 x 10^11 viral particles, either as a single shot or as two shots given 56 days apart. The TCR-sequenced set comprised about 30 samples: some 19 Ad26.COV2.S vaccine recipients, 5 placebo recipients and 8 SARS-CoV-2 convalescent individuals.

The treatment or condition label for this specimen denotes: about 20 received Ad26.COV2.S at low or high dose, single or two shots; about 5 received placebo; per-sample allocation not given. Repertoires of vaccine and placebo recipients were sequenced from samples collected on day 63 after the first injection. Cohort 1b enrolled roughly 25 adults aged 18-55 years at a single site in Boston, USA, between 29 July and 7 August 2020. Ad26.COV2.S was a replication-incompetent adenovirus type 26 vector expressing a prefusion-stabilized SARS-CoV-2 spike protein from the original Wuhan strain. The immunoSEQ Assay was used to sequence TCRbeta CDR3 regions. After extraction, genomic DNA underwent amplification by bias-controlled multiplex PCR, followed by high-throughput sequencing. On the authors' methods: Collapsing and filtering of sequences were performed to quantify the absolute abundance of each unique TCRbeta CDR3 region. T cell fraction was estimated by normalizing TCRbeta template counts to usable DNA, with usable DNA measured through amplification of reference genes found in all nucleated cells. Repertoire TCRs were annotated as SARS-CoV-2-specific when V gene, CDR3 amino acid sequence and J gene were exactly matched to a known reactive TCR set. The reference SARS-CoV-2 TCR set came from MIRA and was filtered for enrichment in COVID-19-positive ImmuneCODE repertoires, removing public or cross-reactive TCRs. Drawing on the MIRA antigens, annotated TCRs were analysed further at the level of specific ORF or position within ORF. Breadth was defined as the number of annotated unique rearrangements divided by the total number of unique productive rearrangements, and depth was defined as the summed frequency of the annotated unique rearrangements. Group comparisons of TCR breadth used two-sided Wilcoxon rank-sum tests. TCRdb took over this immuneACCESS table, retaining in-frame rearrangements with V and J assigned. Such tables are incomplete; in checked studies, under half of the missing clones stem from an unresolved V gene, and the remainder is unexplained. The V and J calls and clone size are taken from that table; D and trimming were inferred from the DNA. The sample table lists a few hundred thousand clones, 90% of them with a count of one. About 4.4% of the sample rests with the top ten.

What the study reported, not specific to this receptor: Non-spike TCR breadth was comparable between vaccine and placebo recipients, consistent with the vaccine containing only spike. The authors noted that the TCR breadth and depth analyses may have underestimated total T cell responses. Ad26.COV2.S recipients had higher spike-specific TCR breadth than placebo recipients (P = 0.0014). After vaccination, spike-specific CD8+ and CD4+ T cell responses were reported to show substantial breadth. The study was not powered to compare responses between vaccine doses or regimens.

Comments on this clone: It lacks a known antigen. No much larger clonotype is one base removed from it; base qualities were not supplied.

V loses 2 bases, J loses 8 bases, and the germline ends lie 4 bases apart. Reading the germline V gene gives CDR1 SGHDN and CDR2 FVKESK. The CDR3, from cysteine to phenylalanine, totals 11 residues. The retained sequence is limited to the CDR3, 33 bases, with the frame set at the first base. The source was peripheral blood, collected in a trial of Ad26.COV2.S vaccine versus placebo. The rearranged segments are TRBV14 and TRBJ1-3, with the D gene uncertain. The clonotype was recovered from a person between 18 and 65 years old who received the Ad26.COV2.S COVID-19 vaccine or a placebo. The CDR3 region reads CASSQSYTIYF. The DNA sequence reads TGTGCCAGCAGCCAATCGTACACCATATATTTT.